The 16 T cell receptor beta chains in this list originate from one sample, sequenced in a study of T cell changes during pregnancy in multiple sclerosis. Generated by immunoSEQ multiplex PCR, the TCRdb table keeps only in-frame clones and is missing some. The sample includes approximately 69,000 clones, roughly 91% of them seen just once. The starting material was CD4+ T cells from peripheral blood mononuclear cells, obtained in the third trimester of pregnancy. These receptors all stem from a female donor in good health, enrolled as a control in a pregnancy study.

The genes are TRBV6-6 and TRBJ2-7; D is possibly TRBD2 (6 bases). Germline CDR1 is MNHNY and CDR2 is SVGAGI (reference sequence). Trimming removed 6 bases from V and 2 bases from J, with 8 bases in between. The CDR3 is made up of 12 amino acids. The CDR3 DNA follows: TGTGCCAGCAGCGGGGGAGCCTACGAGCAGTACTTC. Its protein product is CASSGGAYEQYF.

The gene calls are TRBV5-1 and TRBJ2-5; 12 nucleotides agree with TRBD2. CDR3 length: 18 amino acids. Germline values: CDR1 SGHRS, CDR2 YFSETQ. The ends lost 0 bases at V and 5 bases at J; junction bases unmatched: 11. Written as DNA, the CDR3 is TGCGCCAGCAGCTTGGAGTCGCTAGCGGGGGGGCCTTTTGAGACCCAGTACTTC. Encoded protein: CASSLESLAGGPFETQYF.

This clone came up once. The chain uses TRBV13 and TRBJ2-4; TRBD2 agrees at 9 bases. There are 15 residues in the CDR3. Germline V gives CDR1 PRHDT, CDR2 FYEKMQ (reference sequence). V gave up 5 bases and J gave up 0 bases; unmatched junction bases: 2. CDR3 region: CASSHSGGAKNIQYF. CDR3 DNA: TGTGCCAGCAGCCATAGCGGGGGAGCCAAAAACATTCAGTACTTC.

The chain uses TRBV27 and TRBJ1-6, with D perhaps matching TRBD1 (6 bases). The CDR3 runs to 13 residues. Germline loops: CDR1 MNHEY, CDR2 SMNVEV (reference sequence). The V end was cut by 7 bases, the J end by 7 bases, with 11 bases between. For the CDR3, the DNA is TGTGCCAGCAATTGGGGGCCCAATTCACCCCTCCACTTT. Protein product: CASNWGPNSPLHF.

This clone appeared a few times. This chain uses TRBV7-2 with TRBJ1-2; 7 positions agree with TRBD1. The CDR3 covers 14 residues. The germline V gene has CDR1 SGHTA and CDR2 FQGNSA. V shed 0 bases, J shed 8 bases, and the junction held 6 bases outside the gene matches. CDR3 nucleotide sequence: TGTGCCAGCAGCTTAGCCGCAGGGGGAGAGGGCTACACCTTC. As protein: CASSLAAGGEGYTF. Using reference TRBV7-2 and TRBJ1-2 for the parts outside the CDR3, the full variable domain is GAGVSQSPSNKVTEKGKDVELRCDPISGHTALYWYRQSLGQGLEFLIYFQGNSAPDKSGLPSDRFSAERTGGSVSTLTIQRTQQEDSAVYLCASSLAAGGEGYTFGSGTRLTVV.

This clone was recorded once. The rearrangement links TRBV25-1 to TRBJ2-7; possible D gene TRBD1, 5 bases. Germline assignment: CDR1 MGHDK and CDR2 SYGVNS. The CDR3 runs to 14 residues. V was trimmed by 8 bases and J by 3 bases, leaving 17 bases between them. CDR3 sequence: CASSRAGHGYEQYF. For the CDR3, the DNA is TGTGCCAGCTCCAGGGCCGGTCACGGCTACGAGCAGTACTTC.

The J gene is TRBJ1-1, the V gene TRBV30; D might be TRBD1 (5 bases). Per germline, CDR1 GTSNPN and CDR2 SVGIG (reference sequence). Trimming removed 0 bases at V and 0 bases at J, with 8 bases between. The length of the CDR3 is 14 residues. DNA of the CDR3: TGTGCCTGGAGTGTAGGACAATTGAACACTGAAGCTTTCTTT. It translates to CAWSVGQLNTEAFF. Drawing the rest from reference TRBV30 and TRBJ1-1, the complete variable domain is SQTIHQWPATLVQPVGSPLSLECTVEGTSNPNLYWYRQAAGRGLQLLFYSVGIGQISSEVPQNLSASRPQDRQFILSSKKLLLSDSGFYLCAWSVGQLNTEAFFGQGTRLTVV.

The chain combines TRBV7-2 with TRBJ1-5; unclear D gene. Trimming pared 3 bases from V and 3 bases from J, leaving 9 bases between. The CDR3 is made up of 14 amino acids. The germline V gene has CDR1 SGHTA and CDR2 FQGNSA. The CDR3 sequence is CASSFIRSNQPQHF. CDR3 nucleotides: TGTGCCAGCAGCTTTATTAGATCCAATCAGCCCCAGCATTTT.

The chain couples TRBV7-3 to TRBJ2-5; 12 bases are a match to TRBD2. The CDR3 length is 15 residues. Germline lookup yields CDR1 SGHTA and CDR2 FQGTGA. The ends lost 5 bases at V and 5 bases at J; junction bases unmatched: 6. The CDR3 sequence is CASSPSGGARETQYF. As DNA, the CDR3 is TGTGCCAGCAGCCCTAGCGGGGGGGCCCGTGAGACCCAGTACTTC. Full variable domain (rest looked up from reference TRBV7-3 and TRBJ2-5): GAGVSQTPSNKVTEKGKYVELRCDPISGHTALYWYRQSLGQGPEFLIYFQGTGAADDSGLPNDRFFAVRPEGSVSTLKIQRTERGDSAVYLCASSPSGGARETQYFGPGTRLLVL.

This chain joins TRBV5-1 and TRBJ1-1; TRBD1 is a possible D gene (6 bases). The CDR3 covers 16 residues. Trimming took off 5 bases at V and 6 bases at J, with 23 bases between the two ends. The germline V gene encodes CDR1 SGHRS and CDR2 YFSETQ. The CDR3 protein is CASRDVRWGRIAEAFF. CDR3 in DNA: TGCGCCAGCAGAGATGTAAGGTGGGGGCGCATTGCTGAAGCTTTCTTT. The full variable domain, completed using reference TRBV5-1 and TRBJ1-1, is KAGVTQTPRYLIKTRGQQVTLSCSPISGHRSVSWYQQTPGQGLQFLFEYFSETQRNKGNFPGRFSGRQFSNSRSEMNVSTLELGDSALYLCASRDVRWGRIAEAFFGQGTRLTVV.

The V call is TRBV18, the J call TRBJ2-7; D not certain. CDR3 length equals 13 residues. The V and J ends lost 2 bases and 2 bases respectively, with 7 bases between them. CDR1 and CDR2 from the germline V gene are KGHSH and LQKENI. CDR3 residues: CASSPGLTYEQYF. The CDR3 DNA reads TGTGCCAGCTCACCAGGGCTAACCTACGAGCAGTACTTC.

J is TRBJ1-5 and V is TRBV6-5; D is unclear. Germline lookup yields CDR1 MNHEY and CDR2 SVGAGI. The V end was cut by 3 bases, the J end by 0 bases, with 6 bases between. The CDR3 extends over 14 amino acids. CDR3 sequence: CASSYSRSNQPQHF. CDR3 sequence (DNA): TGTGCCAGCAGTTATAGCCGTAGCAATCAGCCCCAGCATTTT.

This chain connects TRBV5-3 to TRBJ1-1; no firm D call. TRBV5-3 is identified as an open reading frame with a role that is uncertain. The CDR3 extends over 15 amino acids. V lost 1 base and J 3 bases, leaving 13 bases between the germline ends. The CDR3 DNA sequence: TGTGCCAGAAGCTTGAATGAGGAGGTTGACACTGAAGCTTTCTTT. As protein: CARSLNEEVDTEAFF.

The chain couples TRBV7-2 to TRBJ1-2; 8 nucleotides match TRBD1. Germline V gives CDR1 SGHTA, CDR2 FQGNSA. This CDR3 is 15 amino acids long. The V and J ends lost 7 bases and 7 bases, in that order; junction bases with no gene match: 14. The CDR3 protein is CASILDRVAGIGYTF. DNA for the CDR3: TGTGCCAGCATCCTGGACAGGGTGGCCGGAATTGGCTACACCTTC.

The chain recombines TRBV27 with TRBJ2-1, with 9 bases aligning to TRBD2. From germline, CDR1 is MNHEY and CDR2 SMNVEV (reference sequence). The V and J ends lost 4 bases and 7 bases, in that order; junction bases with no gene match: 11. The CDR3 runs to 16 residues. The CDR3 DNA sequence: TGTGCCAGCAGTTCCCCTCGGCGGGGGGGCCCGAATGAGCAGTTCTTC. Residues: CASSSPRRGGPNEQFF.

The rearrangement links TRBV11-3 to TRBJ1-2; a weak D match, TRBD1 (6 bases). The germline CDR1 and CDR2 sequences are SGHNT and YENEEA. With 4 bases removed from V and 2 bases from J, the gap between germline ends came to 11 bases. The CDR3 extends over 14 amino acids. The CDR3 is CASSSIRGNYGYTF. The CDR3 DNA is TGTGCCAGCAGCTCTATCAGGGGAAACTATGGCTACACCTTC.